This T cell receptor beta chain was recovered during a study of radiation and T cells in renal cell carcinoma. General study results and limits: From baseline, blood top tumor clonotypes peaked at 2 weeks post-radiation. No pretreatment tumor biopsies were available for baseline clonotypes.

This clone was counted a few times. Its antigen is still unknown. TCRdb's copy holds only in-frame clones and misses some; the assay was immunoSEQ multiplex PCR. The sample shows under 35,000 clones, more than 65% of them seen only once. This CDR3 contains 15 residues. Germline CDR1 reads ENHRY; CDR2 reads SYGVKD. Trimming stripped 2 bases from V and 6 bases from J, with 14 bases between. Time point of the sample: blood 4 weeks post-SBRT, at nephrectomy. The treatment is: 15 Gy SBRT to primary tumor, nephrectomy 4 weeks later. Nephrectomy followed 15 Gy stereotactic body radiation by 4 weeks. After SBRT, blood was collected at 2 and 4 weeks, plus baseline.

The gene calls are TRBV10-3 and TRBJ2-1; TRBD2 is a possible D gene (6 bases). The TCR originated in a man aged 60 to 75 with renal cell carcinoma. Sequenced material: blood, taken from a patient whose treatment included radiotherapy and nephrectomy. The CDR3 nucleotides read TGTGCCATCAGTGAGCAGCAGTGGGGAGGCAATGAGCAGTTCTTC. This encodes CAISEQQWGGNEQFF.